What follows are 27 T cell receptor beta chains derived from one specimen sequenced in a study of T cells in Graves' hyperthyroidism and ophthalmopathy. Amplification targeted TCR beta CDR3 regions from RNA transcripts. TCR CDR3 underwent first-round RT-PCR with the HTBI primer set. TCRdb ran MiXCR on the multiplex PCR reads and lists one entry per CDR3 protein. The sample holds some 560,000 distinct CDR3 sequences, about a sixth seen once. Sequencing was performed on blood. Every receptor here comes from a woman younger than 45 with Graves' hyperthyroidism.

This clonotype was counted between two and nine times. The chain uses TRBV27 and TRBJ2-7; 9 bases map to TRBD2. Germline CDR1 MNHEY, CDR2 SMNVEV (reference sequence). The V gene end was trimmed by 4 bases and the J gene end by 6 bases; junction bases not matched to a gene: 10. CDR3 length equals 15 residues. CDR3 sequence: CASSSPLAGLLEQYF. CDR3 in DNA: TGTGCCAGCAGTTCACCCCTAGCGGGACTTCTCGAGCAGTACTTC.

V and J are TRBV27 and TRBJ2-7, with 9 bases matching TRBD1. This CDR3 comprises 15 residues. CDR1 is MNHEY, CDR2 SMNVEV, per germline (reference sequence). Trimming cost V 5 bases and J 2 bases; bases outside gene matches: 7. The CDR3 is CASSGPGQGPYEQYF. CDR3 DNA: TGTGCCAGCAGTGGTCCGGGACAGGGTCCCTACGAGCAGTACTTC.

This clonotype was found many times. This sequence joins TRBV2 and TRBJ2-4; D uncertain. CDR1 is SNHLY, CDR2 FYNNEI, per germline. CDR3 size: 14 residues. Trimming took 1 base from V and 12 from J, leaving 16 bases between them. The CDR3 loop reads CASSEVGISVGQYF. In nucleotides, the CDR3 is TGTGCCAGCAGTGAAGTTGGGATCTCGGTGGGTCAGTACTTC.

This clonotype was seen repeatedly, ten times or more. The genes are TRBV6-2 or TRBV6-3 and TRBJ2-5; TRBD1 is a possible D gene (6 bases). V was shortened by 2 bases and J by 3 bases, with 7 bases between the two germline ends. The germline gives CDR1 MNHEY, CDR2 SVGEGT. The CDR3 length is 13 residues. CDR3 coding DNA: TGTGCCAGCAGTTACAGGGACAAAGAGACCCAGTACTTC. Protein sequence: CASSYRDKETQYF.

This clonotype has a count of ten or more. CDR3 in DNA: TGTGCCAGTAAACGGGACCGCATCATGAACACTGAAGCTTTCTTT. This translates into CASKRDRIMNTEAFF. This chain uses TRBV19 with TRBJ1-1, with TRBD1 as a possible D gene (5 bases). This CDR3 has 15 residues. Germline V gene sequence: CDR1 LNHDA, CDR2 SQIVND (reference sequence). The germline V and J ends were trimmed by 7 bases and 0 bases, with 15 bases remaining between them.

This clonotype came up many times. V is TRBV29-1 and J is TRBJ2-3; D might be TRBD2 (6 bases). Trimming shortened V by 1 base and J by 4 bases, and 12 bases separated the two germline ends. This CDR3 is 14 amino acids long. Germline CDR1 SQVTM, CDR2 ANQGSEA. The CDR3, as DNA: TGCAGCGTTGAAGGTGGCACGGGGGCAGATACGCAGTATTTT. Its protein is CSVEGGTGADTQYF.

This clonotype was detected many times. The chain couples TRBV20-1 to TRBJ1-1; D call uncertain. Germline CDR1 is DFQATT and CDR2 is SNEGSKA (reference sequence). The ends were cut back, 6 bases at V and 0 bases at J, with 14 bases in the middle. CDR3 length equals 14 residues. The CDR3: CSARLGFMNTEAFF. Written as DNA, the CDR3 is TGCAGTGCCCGCTTAGGGTTTATGAACACTGAAGCTTTCTTT.

This clonotype appeared a few times. This rearrangement joins TRBV7-9 to TRBJ2-1, with D perhaps matching TRBD2 (5 bases). CDR3 length: 16 residues. Trimming took off 2 bases at V and 10 bases at J, with 21 bases between the two ends. The germline V gene has CDR1 SEHNR and CDR2 FQNEAQ (reference sequence). The CDR3 DNA follows: TGTGCCAGCAGCTTATCGGTCAAATCACCTTCGGGGGAGCAGTTCTTC. The encoded protein is CASSLSVKSPSGEQFF.

The sample holds many counts of this clonotype. The chain uses TRBV3-1 and TRBJ2-5; D is ambiguous. Trimming pared 4 bases from V and 5 bases from J, leaving 14 bases between. The germline V gene encodes CDR1 LGHDT and CDR2 YNNKEL (reference sequence). The CDR3 spans 14 residues. The CDR3 sequence is CASSPRVPVETQYF. CDR3 coding DNA: TGTGCCAGCAGCCCAAGAGTCCCTGTGGAGACCCAGTACTTC.

This clonotype was observed many times. This sequence joins TRBV28 and TRBJ2-5; TRBD2 might be the D (6 bases). This CDR3 spans 15 amino acids. Germline values: CDR1 MDHEN, CDR2 SYDVKM. The ends were cut back, 3 bases at V and 5 bases at J, with 16 bases in the middle. The CDR3, as DNA: TGTGCCAGCAGTTTTGGGGAGGTGCGTCGCGAGACCCAGTACTTC. It translates to CASSFGEVRRETQYF.

The table lists this clonotype with a few counts. The chain uses TRBV10-3 and TRBJ2-7; a weak D match, TRBD2 (5 bases). CDR3 length equals 14 residues. CDR1 and CDR2 (germline): ENHRY, SYGVKD. Trimming cost V 7 bases and J 0 bases, with 13 bases left between them. The CDR3 here is CAITPDSSSYEQYF. In DNA, the CDR3 is TGTGCCATCACCCCGGACTCGAGCTCCTACGAGCAGTACTTC.

This clonotype was seen more than once but under ten times. The genes are TRBV27 and TRBJ2-6; D possibly corresponds to TRBD1 (6 bases). Looked up from germline, CDR1 is MNHEY and CDR2 is SMNVEV (reference sequence). This CDR3 contains 16 residues. V dropped 2 bases and J dropped 4 bases, with 12 bases sitting between them. The CDR3 region is CASSLTGSGGANVLTF. In DNA form, the CDR3 reads TGTGCCAGCAGTTTAACAGGGTCGGGGGGGGCCAACGTCCTGACTTTC.

At least ten counts were recorded for this clonotype. The gene calls are TRBV20-1 and TRBJ2-1; the match to TRBD2 covers 7 bases. The germline gives CDR1 DFQATT, CDR2 SNEGSKA (reference sequence). The J segment lost 0 bases and the V segment lost 6 bases, leaving 5 bases of the junction unmatched. This CDR3 is built from 14 residues. CDR3 in DNA: TGCAGTGCCCGGAGCGGGATCTCCTACAATGAGCAGTTCTTC. Translated: CSARSGISYNEQFF.

This clonotype has at least ten counts. J is TRBJ2-1 and V is TRBV3-1, with 13 bases matching TRBD2. The CDR3 spans 18 residues. V trimming: 4 bases; J trimming: 9 bases; junction bases outside the gene matches: 15. Germline V gene lookup returns CDR1 LGHDT and CDR2 YNNKEL (reference sequence). CDR3 loop: CASSPLLGTSGKMGEQFF. The CDR3 DNA reads TGTGCCAGCAGCCCGCTCCTCGGGACTAGCGGGAAAATGGGTGAGCAGTTCTTC.

The table lists this clonotype with many counts. V and J are TRBV7-6 and TRBJ2-2; tentative D call: TRBD2 (7 bases). The V and J ends lost 6 bases and 0 bases respectively, with 23 bases between them. The CDR3 is 19 amino acids. CDR1 is SGHVS and CDR2 is FNYEAQ in the germline V gene. This CDR3 is CASRPGQGLVSPNTGELFF. CDR3 DNA: TGTGCCAGCAGGCCGGGACAAGGACTAGTCAGCCCGAACACCGGGGAGCTGTTTTTT.

This clonotype has ten or more counts. V gene TRBV10-3 combines with J gene TRBJ2-5; D is undetermined. CDR1 is ENHRY, CDR2 SYGVKD, per germline. Trimming shortened V by 4 bases and J by 5 bases, and 11 bases separated the two germline ends. The CDR3 sequence is 13 residues long. The CDR3 nucleotides read TGTGCCATCAGTGTCCAGGTTTTTGAGACCCAGTACTTC. It is translated as CAISVQVFETQYF.

V and J are TRBV12-3 or TRBV12-4 and TRBJ2-4; no clear D gene. The CDR3 is 15 amino acids. V was cut by 0 bases and J by 0 bases, with 6 bases left in between. The CDR3: CASSLAPLAKNIQYF. DNA of the CDR3: TGTGCCAGCAGTTTAGCGCCCCTAGCCAAAAACATTCAGTACTTC.

With regard to this clonotype: A much larger clone differs from this one at a single base, so this may be a read error. The chain employs TRBV7-2 and TRBJ1-6; D gene unclear. This CDR3 comprises 14 residues. Germline assignment: CDR1 SGHTA and CDR2 FQGNSA. The CDR3 reads CASSFGPVNSPPHF. In DNA form, the CDR3 reads TGTGCCAGCAGTTTCGGACCGGTTAATTCACCCCCCCACTTT.

This clonotype was seen ten or more times. The chain couples TRBV6-1 to TRBJ1-2, with 7 bases matching TRBD1. This CDR3 spans 16 amino acids. Germline lookup yields CDR1 MNHNS and CDR2 SASEGT. The J segment lost 4 bases and the V segment lost 4 bases, leaving 12 bases of the junction unmatched. The CDR3 DNA reads TGTGCCAGCAGTGCGCGCCCCCCGAGACAGGGCTATGGCTACACCTTC. It encodes CASSARPPRQGYGYTF.

A few counts support this clonotype. The chain recombines TRBV4-1 with TRBJ1-2; D possibly corresponds to TRBD1 (5 bases). Trimming shortened V by 1 base and J by 4 bases, and 13 bases separated the two germline ends. The germline gives CDR1 MGHRA, CDR2 YSYEKL. The CDR3 sequence is 15 residues long. The CDR3 spells CASSQAATATYGYTF. The DNA of the CDR3 is TGCGCCAGCAGCCAAGCGGCGACAGCGACCTATGGCTACACCTTC.

This clonotype was picked up many times. The chain is built from TRBV20-1 and TRBJ1-5, with 8 nucleotides matching TRBD1. The V gene's germline CDR1 is DFQATT and CDR2 SNEGSKA (reference sequence). The CDR3 is 14 amino acids. The ends lost 4 bases at V and 5 bases at J; junction bases unmatched: 7. In DNA form, the CDR3 reads TGCAGTGCTATCCCAGGGGGCGCGGATCAGCCCCAGCATTTT. Protein sequence: CSAIPGGADQPQHF.

The chain couples TRBV5-4 to TRBJ2-1; weak D call: TRBD1 (6 bases). Trimming left V 2 bases short and J 8 bases short, with 11 bases between. CDR1 is SGHNT and CDR2 is YYREEE in the germline V gene (reference sequence). This CDR3 region has 13 residues. As DNA, the CDR3 is TGTGCCAGCAGCTTCGGGACAACATATGAGCAGTTCTTC. Translation gives CASSFGTTYEQFF.

This chain uses TRBV20-1 with TRBJ2-1; tentative D call: TRBD2 (6 bases). V was clipped by 4 bases and J by 7 bases, with 11 bases between them. The V gene's germline CDR1 is DFQATT and CDR2 SNEGSKA (reference sequence). The CDR3 has 12 residues. Here the CDR3 reads CSATLSGNEQFF. Written as DNA, the CDR3 is TGCAGTGCTACACTAAGCGGGAATGAGCAGTTCTTC.

The rearrangement uses TRBV18 and TRBJ2-5; 7 bases are shared with TRBD1. Germline loops: CDR1 KGHSH, CDR2 LQKENI. Trimming took 4 bases from V and 0 from J; bases not matched to a gene: 8. The length of the CDR3 is 16 residues. In nucleotides, the CDR3 is TGTGCCAGCTCACGTCGGGGACAGCAAAACCAAGAGACCCAGTACTTC. Amino acids: CASSRRGQQNQETQYF.

This clonotype has ten or more counts. This sequence joins TRBV2 and TRBJ2-5; 8 bases are a match to TRBD1. With V trimmed by 7 bases and J by 5 bases, 3 bases remained unmatched. This CDR3 is built from 12 residues. The germline CDR1 and CDR2 sequences are SNHLY and FYNNEI. CDR3 DNA sequence: TGTGCCAGCAAGGCAGGGGGCGAGACCCAGTACTTC. Translated: CASKAGGETQYF.

The rearrangement uses TRBV5-6 and TRBJ1-5; no firm D call. Germline V gene lookup returns CDR1 SGHDT and CDR2 YYEEEE. With 3 bases removed from V and 15 bases from J, the gap between germline ends came to 19 bases. This CDR3 is 13 amino acids long. Here the CDR3 reads CASSSSQGIPRHF. The CDR3 nucleotides are TGTGCCAGCAGCTCATCCCAAGGGATACCGCGGCATTTT.

This clonotype was counted a few times. J is TRBJ1-4 and V is TRBV18, with D unclear. CDR1 is KGHSH and CDR2 is LQKENI in the germline V gene. The CDR3 is 14 amino acids. With 3 bases removed from V and 7 bases from J, the gap between germline ends came to 12 bases. CDR3 sequence reads: CASSPQRPSEKLFF. CDR3 sequence (DNA): TGTGCCAGCTCACCTCAAAGACCCAGTGAAAAACTGTTTTTT.